This T cell receptor (beta chain) emerged from a study of human T cells and chemical hapten exposure listed by TCRdb under 2021. A note on the overall study: For sensitization, 2% DPC in acetone was applied to a 2 cm by 2 cm area of upper inner arm skin. Patients additionally received weekly therapeutic DPC doses to the scalp throughout the roughly 25-week study period. Patch testing was performed on the upper back with Finn chambers containing 0.01% DPC, and the patch tests were scored after 6 days according to International Contact Dermatitis Research Group standards. Most of the patients in the cohort were female, and the cohort covered alopecia areata with under or over 50% scalp involvement, alopecia totalis and alopecia universalis. Libraries were pooled for sequencing, and per-sample TCR yields varied mainly because of small differences in library volumes within the pool. This study followed changes in the peripheral blood TCR repertoire in vivo during primary and secondary sensitization of alopecia patients to the hapten diphenylcyclopropenone (DPC). Blood samples were taken from patients before sensitization (week 0) and then at 2, 6 and about 24 weeks after DPC sensitization. Around 30 alopecia patients provided blood for TCR sequencing at one to four time points (pre-sensitization, 2, 6 and 24 weeks). Paper-wide results and their limitations: Patch test score was positively correlated with the number of PT1 expanded TCRs, with significance at thresholds 8, 16 and 32 but not at 4. DPC sensitization did not change how many TCRs were above 1 in 1000 frequency, and no evidence was found of alterations in global repertoire structure. Expanded TCRs formed significantly more large CDR3 similarity clusters than pre-sensitization or healthy control sets, consistent with antigen-driven responses. After repeated subsampling, changes were observed in the strength of the expansion versus patch-test correlation and in the threshold at which the correlation became significant. Alopecia, a presumed autoimmune disease, was present in all patients, so the immune response of the patients might differ from that of healthy individuals.

Including cysteine and phenylalanine, the CDR3 has 15 amino acids. Here the CDR3 DNA is all that survives: 45 bases in frame from base 1. For this chain, trimming is 5 bases at the V end and 3 bases at the J end, and the number of junction bases without a gene match is 8. CDR1 is given as MNHEY and CDR2 as SVGEGT, both from the germline V gene. The sample's time point, from its label and the paper: patch test 3, about 24 weeks after DPC sensitization. Read against the paper, the sample's treatment or condition label means: therapeutic diphenylcyclopropenone sensitization with weekly scalp DPC. At every patch-test visit, the blood draw took place before the patch test was put on. Eligible patients were aged 18 to 70, diagnosed with alopecia, deemed suitable for DPC therapy, and excluded if pregnant. Total RNA was extracted from unfractionated whole blood that had been collected in Tempus Blood RNA tubes.

The library was made by RACE. This sample was sequenced with a NextSeq 500. During library preparation, unique molecular identifiers were attached to individual cDNA molecules so that TCRs could be counted in a quantitative, reproducible way. Both TCR alpha and TCR beta chains were sequenced from each blood RNA sample. In the original analysis: A median of approximately 96,000 TCRs per sample was observed, with a range of 23,224 to 690,600. The Decombinator software suite was used to annotate V, J and CDR3 in the TCR reads. For the PS versus PT1 abundance plots, all samples were subsampled to the same number of TCRs (28,000). TCRs were defined as expanded if absent before sensitization and observed at least eight times at the 2-week time point. The public reads were reprocessed in TCRdb via fastp at Q25 and MiXCR, keeping in-frame beta chains. Under each unique CDR3 protein, matching rows form one entry showing the most common genes and DNA. The V and J calls were not made by the authors but by TCRdb's processing. This sample gives roughly 89,000 distinct CDR3 sequences in total; roughly a tenth of them show up just once. Of the sample, 0.8% to 1.2% falls within the top ten clones.

This clonotype was counted many times. Its antigen specificity is not known. No base qualities exist here, and no much larger clone lies one base off it. This TCR was recovered from a woman aged 30 to 39 with alopecia areata. Some clones in this sample may be carry-over from other donors' samples. In this chain, TRBV6-2 or TRBV6-3 is recombined with TRBJ2-7, with 9 bases in between that match TRBD1. The specimen was whole blood, collected in connection with sensitization to the hapten diphenylcyclopropenone (DPC). The CDR3 protein is CASSRTGQGHYEQYF. The DNA reads as follows: TGTGCCAGCAGTAGAACCGGACAGGGGCACTACGAGCAGTACTTC.